The T cell receptor beta chain described here comes from a study of blood T cell repertoires in COVID-19. Study-wide context: The United States, Italy and Spain provided the acute and convalescent COVID-19 samples. The analysed material was cDNA or gDNA that came from T cells, B-cell-depleted T cells, or PBMCs.

Sequencing used immunoSEQ multiplex PCR; TCRdb keeps in-frame clones, though not all of them. Of around 150,000 clones listed, around 80% are singletons. This clone was counted once. The sample was peripheral blood. This TCR came from an elderly woman in a cohort sampled during active or convalescent COVID-19.

DNA for the CDR3: TGCGCCAGCAGCCAACGGACTGAAGCTTTCTTT. It translates to CASSQRTEAFF. The gene calls are TRBV4-1 and TRBJ1-1; D gene uncertain. V lost 2 bases to trimming and J lost 5 bases, with 3 bases between them. The germline V gene has CDR1 MGHRA and CDR2 YSYEKL. The CDR3 covers 11 residues.